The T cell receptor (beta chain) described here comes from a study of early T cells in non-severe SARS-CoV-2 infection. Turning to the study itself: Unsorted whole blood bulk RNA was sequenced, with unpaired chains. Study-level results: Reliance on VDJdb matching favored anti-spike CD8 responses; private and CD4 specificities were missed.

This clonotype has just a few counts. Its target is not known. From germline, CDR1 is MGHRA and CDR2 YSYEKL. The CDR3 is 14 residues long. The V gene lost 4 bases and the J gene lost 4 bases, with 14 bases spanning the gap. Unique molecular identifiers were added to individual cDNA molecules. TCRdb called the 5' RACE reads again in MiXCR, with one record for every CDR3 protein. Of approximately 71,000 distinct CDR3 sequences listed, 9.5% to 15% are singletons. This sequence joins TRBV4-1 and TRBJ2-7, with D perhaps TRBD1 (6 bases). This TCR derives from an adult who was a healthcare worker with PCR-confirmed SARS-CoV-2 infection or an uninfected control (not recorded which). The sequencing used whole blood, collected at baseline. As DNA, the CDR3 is TGCGCCAGCAGCCCAACAGGGCTCGCGTACGAGCAGTACTTC. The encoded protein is CASSPTGLAYEQYF.